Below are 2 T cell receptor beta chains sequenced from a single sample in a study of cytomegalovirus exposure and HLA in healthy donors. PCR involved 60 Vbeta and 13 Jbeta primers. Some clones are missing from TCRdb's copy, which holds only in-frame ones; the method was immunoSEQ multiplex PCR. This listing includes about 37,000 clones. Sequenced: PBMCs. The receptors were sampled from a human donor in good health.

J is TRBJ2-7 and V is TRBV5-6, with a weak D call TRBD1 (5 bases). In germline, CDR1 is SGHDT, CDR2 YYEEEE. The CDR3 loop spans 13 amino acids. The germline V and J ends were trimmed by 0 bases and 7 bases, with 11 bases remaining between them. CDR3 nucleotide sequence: TGTGCCAGCAGCTTGGGGGGCAACGGGGAGCAGTACTTC. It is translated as CASSLGGNGEQYF.

CDR3 DNA: TGTGCCAGTAGTATAACAGGGAACACTGAAGCTTTCTTT. This codes for CASSITGNTEAFF. The chain employs TRBV19 and TRBJ1-1; possibly TRBD1 for D (5 bases). CDR3 length: 13 residues. The germline CDR1 and CDR2 sequences are LNHDA and SQIVND (reference sequence). V lost 2 bases to trimming and J lost 1 base, with 5 bases between them. The entire variable domain, with the rest obtained from reference TRBV19 and TRBJ1-1, is as follows: DGGITQSPKYLFRKEGQNVTLSCEQNLNHDAMYWYRQDPGQGLRLIYYSQIVNDFQKGDIAEGYSVSREKKESFPLTVTSAQKNPTAFYLCASSITGNTEAFFGQGTRLTVV.